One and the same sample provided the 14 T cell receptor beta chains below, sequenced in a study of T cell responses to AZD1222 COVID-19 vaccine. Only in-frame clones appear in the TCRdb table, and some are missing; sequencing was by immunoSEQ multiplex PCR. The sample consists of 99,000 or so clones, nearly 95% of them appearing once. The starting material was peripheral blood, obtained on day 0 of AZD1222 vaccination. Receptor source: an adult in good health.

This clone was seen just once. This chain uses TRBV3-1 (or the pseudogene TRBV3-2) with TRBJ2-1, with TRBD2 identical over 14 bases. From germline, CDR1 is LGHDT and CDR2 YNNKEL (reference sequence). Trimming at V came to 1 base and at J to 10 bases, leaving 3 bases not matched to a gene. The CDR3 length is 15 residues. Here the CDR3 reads CASSQAGLAGVEQFF. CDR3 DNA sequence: TGTGCCAGCAGCCAAGCGGGACTAGCGGGAGTGGAGCAGTTCTTC.

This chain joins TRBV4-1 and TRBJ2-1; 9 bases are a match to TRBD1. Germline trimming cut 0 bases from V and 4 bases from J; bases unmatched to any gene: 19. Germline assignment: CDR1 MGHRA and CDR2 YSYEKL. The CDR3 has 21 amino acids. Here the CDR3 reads CASSQDMSGGTGRRNYNEQFF. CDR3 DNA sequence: TGCGCCAGCAGCCAAGATATGAGTGGGGGGACAGGGAGGAGGAATTACAATGAGCAGTTCTTC.

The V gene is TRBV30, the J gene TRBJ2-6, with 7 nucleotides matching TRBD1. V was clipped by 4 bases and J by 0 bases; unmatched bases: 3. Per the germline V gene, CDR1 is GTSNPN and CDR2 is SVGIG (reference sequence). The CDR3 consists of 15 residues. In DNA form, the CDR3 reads TGTGCCTGGACCCGGGACAGCTCTGGGGCCAACGTCCTGACTTTC. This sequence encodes CAWTRDSSGANVLTF.

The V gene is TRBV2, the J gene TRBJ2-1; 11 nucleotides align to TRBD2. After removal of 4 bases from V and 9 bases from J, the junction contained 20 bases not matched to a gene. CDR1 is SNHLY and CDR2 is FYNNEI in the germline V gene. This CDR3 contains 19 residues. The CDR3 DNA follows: TGTGCCAGCAGTGCCTTCCCAGGAGTTACTAGCGGGAGTAAAGGTGAGCAGTTCTTC. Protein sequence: CASSAFPGVTSGSKGEQFF.

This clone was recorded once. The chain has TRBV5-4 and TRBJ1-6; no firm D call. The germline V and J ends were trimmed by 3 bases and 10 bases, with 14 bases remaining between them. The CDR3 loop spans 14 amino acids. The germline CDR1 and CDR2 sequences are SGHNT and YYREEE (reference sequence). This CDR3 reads CASSSRSLRSPLHF. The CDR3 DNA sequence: TGTGCCAGCAGCTCCCGCAGTCTCCGGTCACCCCTCCACTTT.

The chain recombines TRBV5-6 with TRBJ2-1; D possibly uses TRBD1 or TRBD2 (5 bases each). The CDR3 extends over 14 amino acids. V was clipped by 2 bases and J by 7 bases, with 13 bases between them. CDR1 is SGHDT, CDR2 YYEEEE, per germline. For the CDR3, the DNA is TGTGCCAGCAGCTTTATTCGCAGGGAGAATGAGCAGTTCTTC. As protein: CASSFIRRENEQFF.

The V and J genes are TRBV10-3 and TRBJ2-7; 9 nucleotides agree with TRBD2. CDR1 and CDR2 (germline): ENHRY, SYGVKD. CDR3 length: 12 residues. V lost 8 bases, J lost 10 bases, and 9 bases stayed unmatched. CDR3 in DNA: TGTGCCATCCAAACGGCGGGAGGGCCTCAGTACTTC. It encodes CAIQTAGGPQYF.

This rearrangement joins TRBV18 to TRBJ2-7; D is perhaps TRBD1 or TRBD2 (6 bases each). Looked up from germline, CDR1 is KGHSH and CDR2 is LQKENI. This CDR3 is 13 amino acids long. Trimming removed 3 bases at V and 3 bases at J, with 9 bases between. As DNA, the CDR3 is TGTGCCAGCTCACCGAGGGGGGACTACGAGCAGTACTTC. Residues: CASSPRGDYEQYF.

In nucleotides, the CDR3 is TGTGCCAGCAGTGAAGCTCGGAGAGGGAGTTATAGCAATCAGCCCCAGCATTTT. Its protein product is CASSEARRGSYSNQPQHF. V and J are TRBV6-1 and TRBJ1-5, with unresolved D. Germline CDR1 reads MNHNS; CDR2 reads SASEGT. The length of the CDR3 is 18 residues. The germline V and J ends were trimmed by 0 bases and 0 bases, with 15 bases remaining between them.

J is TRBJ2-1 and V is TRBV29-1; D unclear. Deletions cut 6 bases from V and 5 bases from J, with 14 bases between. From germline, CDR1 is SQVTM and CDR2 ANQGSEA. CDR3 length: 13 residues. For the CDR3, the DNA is TGCAGCGTCCTTACTCCTGGCGACAATGAGCAGTTCTTC. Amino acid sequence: CSVLTPGDNEQFF.

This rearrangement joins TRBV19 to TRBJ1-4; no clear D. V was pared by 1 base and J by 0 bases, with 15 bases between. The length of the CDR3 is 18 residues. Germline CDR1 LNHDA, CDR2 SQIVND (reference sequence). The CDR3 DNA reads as TGTGCCAGTAGTATAGCGCCCTGGCAGAGCGCAACTAATGAAAAACTGTTTTTT. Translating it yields CASSIAPWQSATNEKLFF.

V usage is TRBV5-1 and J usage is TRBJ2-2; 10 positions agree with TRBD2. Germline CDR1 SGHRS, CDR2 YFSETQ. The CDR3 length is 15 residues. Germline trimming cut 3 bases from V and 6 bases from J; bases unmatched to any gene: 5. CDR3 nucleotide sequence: TGCGCCAGCAGCTCGAGCGGGAGGGGTTCCGGGGAGCTGTTTTTT. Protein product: CASSSSGRGSGELFF.

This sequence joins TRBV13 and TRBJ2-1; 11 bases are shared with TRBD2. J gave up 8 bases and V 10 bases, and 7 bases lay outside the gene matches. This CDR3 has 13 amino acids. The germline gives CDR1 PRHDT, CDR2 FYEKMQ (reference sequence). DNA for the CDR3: TGTGCCACCAGACTAGCGGGATTGCATGAGCAGTTCTTC. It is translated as CATRLAGLHEQFF.

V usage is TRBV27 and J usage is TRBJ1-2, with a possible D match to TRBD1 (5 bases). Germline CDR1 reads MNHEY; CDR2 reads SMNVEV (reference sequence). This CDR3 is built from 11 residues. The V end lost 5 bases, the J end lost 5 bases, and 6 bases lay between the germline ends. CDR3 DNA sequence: TGTGCCAGCAGTCCAGGGTATGGCTACACCTTC. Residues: CASSPGYGYTF.